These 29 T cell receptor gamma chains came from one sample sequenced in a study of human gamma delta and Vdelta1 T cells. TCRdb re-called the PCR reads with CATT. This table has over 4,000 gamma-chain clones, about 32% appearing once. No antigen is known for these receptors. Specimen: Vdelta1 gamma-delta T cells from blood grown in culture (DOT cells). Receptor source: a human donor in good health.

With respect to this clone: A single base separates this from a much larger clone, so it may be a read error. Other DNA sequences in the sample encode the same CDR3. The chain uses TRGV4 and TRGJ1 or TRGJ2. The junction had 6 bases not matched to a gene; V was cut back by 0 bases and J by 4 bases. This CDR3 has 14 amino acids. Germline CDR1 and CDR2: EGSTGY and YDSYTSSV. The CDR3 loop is CATWDGLGYYKKLF. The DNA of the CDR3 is TGTGCCACCTGGGATGGGCTAGGGTATTATAAGAAACTCTTT.

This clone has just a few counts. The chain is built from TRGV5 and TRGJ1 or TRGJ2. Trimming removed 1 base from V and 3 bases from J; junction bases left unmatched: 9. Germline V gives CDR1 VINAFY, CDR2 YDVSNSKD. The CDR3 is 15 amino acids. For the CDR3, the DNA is TGTGCCACCTGGGACAGACCCATCTGTTATTATAAGAAACTCTTT. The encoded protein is CATWDRPICYYKKLF.

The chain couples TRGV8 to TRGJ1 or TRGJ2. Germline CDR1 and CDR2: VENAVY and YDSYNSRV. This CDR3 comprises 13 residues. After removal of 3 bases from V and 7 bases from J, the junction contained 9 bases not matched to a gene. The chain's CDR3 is CATWDRNGYKKLF. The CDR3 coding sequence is TGTGCCACCTGGGATCGCAATGGGTATAAGAAACTCTTT.

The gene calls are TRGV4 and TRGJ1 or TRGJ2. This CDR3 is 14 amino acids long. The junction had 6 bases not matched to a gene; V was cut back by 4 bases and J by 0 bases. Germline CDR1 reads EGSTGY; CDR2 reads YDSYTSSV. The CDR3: CATWDPRNYYKKLF. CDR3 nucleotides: TGTGCCACCTGGGACCCTAGGAATTATTATAAGAAACTCTTT.

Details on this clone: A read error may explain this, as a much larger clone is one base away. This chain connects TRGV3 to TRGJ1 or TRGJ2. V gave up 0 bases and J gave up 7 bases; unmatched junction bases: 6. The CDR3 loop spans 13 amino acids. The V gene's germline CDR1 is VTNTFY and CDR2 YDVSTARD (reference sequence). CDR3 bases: TGTGCCACCTGGGACAGGCCGGGCTATAAGAAACTCTTT. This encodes CATWDRPGYKKLF.

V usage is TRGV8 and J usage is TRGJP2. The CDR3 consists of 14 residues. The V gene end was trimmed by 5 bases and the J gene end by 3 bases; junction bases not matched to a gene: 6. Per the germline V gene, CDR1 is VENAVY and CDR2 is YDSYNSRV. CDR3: CATWAQCSDWIKTF. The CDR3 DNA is TGTGCCACCTGGGCCCAATGTAGTGATTGGATCAAGACGTTT.

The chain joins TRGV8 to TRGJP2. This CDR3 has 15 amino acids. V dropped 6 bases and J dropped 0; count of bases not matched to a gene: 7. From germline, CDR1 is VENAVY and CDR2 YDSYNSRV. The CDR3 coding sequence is TGTGCCACCTGGACGTTATATAGTAGTGATTGGATCAAGACGTTT. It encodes CATWTLYSSDWIKTF.

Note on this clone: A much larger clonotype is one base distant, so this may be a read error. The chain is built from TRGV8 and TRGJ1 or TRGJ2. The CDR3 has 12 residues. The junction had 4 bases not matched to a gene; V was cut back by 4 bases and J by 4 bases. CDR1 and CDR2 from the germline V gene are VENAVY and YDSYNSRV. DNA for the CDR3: TGTGCCACCTGGGAGATCTATTATAAGAAACTCTTT. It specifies CATWEIYYKKLF.

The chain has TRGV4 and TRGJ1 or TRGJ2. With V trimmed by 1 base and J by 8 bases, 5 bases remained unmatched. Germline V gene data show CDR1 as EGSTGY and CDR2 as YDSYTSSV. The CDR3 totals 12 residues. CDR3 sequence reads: CATWDGFDKKLF. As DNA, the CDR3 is TGTGCCACCTGGGATGGTTTTGATAAGAAACTCTTT.

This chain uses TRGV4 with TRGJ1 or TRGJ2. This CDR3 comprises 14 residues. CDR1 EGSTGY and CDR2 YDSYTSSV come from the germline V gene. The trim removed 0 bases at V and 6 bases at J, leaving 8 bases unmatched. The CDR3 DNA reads TGTGCCACCTGGGATGGGACGGTCGGTTATAAGAAACTCTTT. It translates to CATWDGTVGYKKLF.

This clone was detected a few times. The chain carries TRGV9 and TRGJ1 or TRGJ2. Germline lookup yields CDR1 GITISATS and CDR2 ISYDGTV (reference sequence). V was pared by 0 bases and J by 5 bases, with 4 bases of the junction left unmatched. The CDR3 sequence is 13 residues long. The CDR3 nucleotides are TGTGCCTTGTGGGAGGTGCGTGATTATAAGAAACTCTTT. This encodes CALWEVRDYKKLF.

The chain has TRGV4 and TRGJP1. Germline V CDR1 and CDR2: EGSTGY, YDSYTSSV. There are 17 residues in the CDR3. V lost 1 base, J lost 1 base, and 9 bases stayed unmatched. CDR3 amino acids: CATWDGARSTTGWFKIF. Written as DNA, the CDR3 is TGTGCCACCTGGGATGGTGCCCGTTCTACCACTGGTTGGTTCAAGATATTT.

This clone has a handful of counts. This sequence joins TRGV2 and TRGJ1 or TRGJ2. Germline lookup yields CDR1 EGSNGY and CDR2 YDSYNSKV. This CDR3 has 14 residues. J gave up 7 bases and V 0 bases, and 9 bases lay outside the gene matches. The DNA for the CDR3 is TGTGCCACCTGGGACGGGCTGCGTGGGTATAAGAAACTCTTT. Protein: CATWDGLRGYKKLF.

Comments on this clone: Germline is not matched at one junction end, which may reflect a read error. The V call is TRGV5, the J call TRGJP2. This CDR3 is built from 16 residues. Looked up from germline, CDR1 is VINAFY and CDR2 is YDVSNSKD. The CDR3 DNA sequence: TGTGCCTCCTGGGACAGGCCGAAGGGTAGTGATTGGATCAAGACGTTT. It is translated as CASWDRPKGSDWIKTF.

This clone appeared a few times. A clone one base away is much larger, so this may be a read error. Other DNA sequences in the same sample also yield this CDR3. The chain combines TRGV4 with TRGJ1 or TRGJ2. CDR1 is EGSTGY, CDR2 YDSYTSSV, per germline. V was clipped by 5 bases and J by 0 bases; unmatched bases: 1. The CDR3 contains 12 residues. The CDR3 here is CATWVNYYKKLF. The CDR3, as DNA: TGTGCCACCTGGGTGAATTATTATAAGAAACTCTTT.

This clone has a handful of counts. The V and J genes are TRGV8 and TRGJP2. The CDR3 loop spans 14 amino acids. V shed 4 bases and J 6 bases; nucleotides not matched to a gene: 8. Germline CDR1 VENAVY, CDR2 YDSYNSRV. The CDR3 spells CATWDRPGDWIKTF. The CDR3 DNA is TGTGCCACCTGGGACAGGCCGGGTGATTGGATCAAGACGTTT.

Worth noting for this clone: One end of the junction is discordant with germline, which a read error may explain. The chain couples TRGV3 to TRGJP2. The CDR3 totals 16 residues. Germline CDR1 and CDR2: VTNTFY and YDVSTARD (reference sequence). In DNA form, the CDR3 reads TGTGCCGCCTGGGACAGGCATCGTGCCGGTGATTGGATCAAGACGTTT. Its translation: CAAWDRHRAGDWIKTF.

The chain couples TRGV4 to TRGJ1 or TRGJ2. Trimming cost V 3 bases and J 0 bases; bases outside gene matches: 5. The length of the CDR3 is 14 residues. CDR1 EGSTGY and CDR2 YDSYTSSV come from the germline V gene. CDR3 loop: CATWDRPNYYKKLF. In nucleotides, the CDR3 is TGTGCCACCTGGGATAGACCGAATTATTATAAGAAACTCTTT.

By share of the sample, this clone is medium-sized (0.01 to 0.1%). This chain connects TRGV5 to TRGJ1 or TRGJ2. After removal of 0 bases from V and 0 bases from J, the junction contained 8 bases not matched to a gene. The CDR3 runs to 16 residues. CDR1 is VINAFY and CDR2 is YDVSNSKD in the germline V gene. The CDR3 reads CATWDRRDQNYYKKLF. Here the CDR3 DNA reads TGTGCCACCTGGGACAGGCGCGATCAGAATTATTATAAGAAACTCTTT.

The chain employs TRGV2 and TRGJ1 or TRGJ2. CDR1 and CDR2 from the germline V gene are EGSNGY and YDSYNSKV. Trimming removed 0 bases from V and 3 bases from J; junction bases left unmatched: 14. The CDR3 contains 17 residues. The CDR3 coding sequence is TGTGCCACCTGGGACGGGGCCTCCCCTAGAACTTATTATAAGAAACTCTTT. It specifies CATWDGASPRTYYKKLF.

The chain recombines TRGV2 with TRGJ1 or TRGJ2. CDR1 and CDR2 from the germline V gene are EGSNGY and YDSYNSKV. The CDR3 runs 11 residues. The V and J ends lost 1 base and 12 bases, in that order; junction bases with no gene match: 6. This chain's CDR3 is CATWDGILKLF. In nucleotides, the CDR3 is TGTGCCACCTGGGACGGTATTTTGAAACTCTTT.

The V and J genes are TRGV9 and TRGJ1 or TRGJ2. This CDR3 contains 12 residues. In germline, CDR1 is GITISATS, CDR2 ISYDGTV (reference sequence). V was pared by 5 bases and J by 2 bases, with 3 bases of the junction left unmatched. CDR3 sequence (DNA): TGTGCCTTGTGGGGGGATTATTATAAGAAACTCTTT. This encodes CALWGDYYKKLF.

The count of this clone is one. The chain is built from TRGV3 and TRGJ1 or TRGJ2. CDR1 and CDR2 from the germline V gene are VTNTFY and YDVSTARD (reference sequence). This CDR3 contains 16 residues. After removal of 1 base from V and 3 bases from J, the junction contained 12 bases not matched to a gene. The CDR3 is CATWDSLKLSYYKKLF. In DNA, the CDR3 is TGTGCCACCTGGGACAGTTTAAAACTGAGTTATTATAAGAAACTCTTT.

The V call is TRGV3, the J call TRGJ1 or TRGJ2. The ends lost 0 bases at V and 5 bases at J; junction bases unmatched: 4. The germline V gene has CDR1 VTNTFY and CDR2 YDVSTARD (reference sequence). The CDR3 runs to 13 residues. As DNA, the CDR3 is TGTGCCACCTGGGACAGGCGCCATTATAAGAAACTCTTT. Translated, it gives CATWDRRHYKKLF.

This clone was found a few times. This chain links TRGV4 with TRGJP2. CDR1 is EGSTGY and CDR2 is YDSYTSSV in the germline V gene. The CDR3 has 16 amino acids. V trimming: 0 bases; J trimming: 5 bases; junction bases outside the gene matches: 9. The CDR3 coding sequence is TGTGCCACCTGGGATGGGCCGTCAGGGAGTGATTGGATCAAGACGTTT. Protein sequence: CATWDGPSGSDWIKTF.

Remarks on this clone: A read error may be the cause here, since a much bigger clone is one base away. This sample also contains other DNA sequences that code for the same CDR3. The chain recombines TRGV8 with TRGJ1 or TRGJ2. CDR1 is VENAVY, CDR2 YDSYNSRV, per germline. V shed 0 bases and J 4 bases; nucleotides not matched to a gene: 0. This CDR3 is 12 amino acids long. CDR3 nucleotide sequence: TGTGCCACCTGGGATAGGTATTATAAGAAACTCTTT. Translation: CATWDRYYKKLF.

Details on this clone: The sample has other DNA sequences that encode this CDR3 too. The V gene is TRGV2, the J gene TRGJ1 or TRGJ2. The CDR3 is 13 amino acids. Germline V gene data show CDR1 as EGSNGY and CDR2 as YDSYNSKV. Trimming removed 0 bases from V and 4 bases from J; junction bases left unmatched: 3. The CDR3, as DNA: TGTGCCACCTGGGACGGGCCGTATTATAAGAAACTCTTT. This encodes CATWDGPYYKKLF.

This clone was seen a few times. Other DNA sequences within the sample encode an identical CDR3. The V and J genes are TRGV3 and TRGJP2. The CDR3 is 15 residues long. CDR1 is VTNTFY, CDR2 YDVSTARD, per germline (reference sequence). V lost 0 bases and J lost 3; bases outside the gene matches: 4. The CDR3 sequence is CATWDRPGSDWIKTF. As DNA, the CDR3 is TGTGCCACCTGGGACAGGCCAGGTAGTGATTGGATCAAGACGTTT.

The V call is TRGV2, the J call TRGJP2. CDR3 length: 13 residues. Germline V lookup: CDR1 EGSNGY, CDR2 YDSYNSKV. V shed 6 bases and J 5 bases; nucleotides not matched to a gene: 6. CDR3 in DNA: TGTGCCACCTGGAAAGTGAGTGATTGGATCAAGACGTTT. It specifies CATWKVSDWIKTF.